Listed below are T cell receptor beta chains from one sample, sequenced in a study of T cells after yellow fever vaccination. TCRdb re-called the 5' RACE reads through MiXCR, storing one row per CDR3 protein. The data contain roughly 500,000 distinct CDR3 sequences, under 25% of them seen just once; the ten biggest clones take up around 15%. Specimen: PBMCs, collected 15 days after the yellow fever booster vaccination. The receptors originated from a man aged 25-45 years who received the YFV17D yellow fever vaccine. Each CDR3 is given with its conserved first and last residue.

v_call: TRBV5-1
cdr3_aa: CASSKDRGDDTQYF

v_call: TRBV7-9
cdr3_aa: CASSLSPGAQGYTF

v_call: TRBV4-3
cdr3_aa: CASSQLPIQGENNEQFF

v_call: TRBV27
cdr3_aa: CASSPAGPGANVLTF

v_call: TRBV29-1
cdr3_aa: CSGRGAYTGELFF

v_call: TRBV4-2
cdr3_aa: CASSQDRYYTGELFF

v_call: TRBV20-1
cdr3_aa: CSVRLAGGEDEQFF

v_call: TRBV7-3
cdr3_aa: CASSLEGLQANEQFF

v_call: TRBV5-1
cdr3_aa: CASSWGQGLNTGELFF

v_call: TRBV7-2
cdr3_aa: CASSPPGLAGVGREQYF

v_call: TRBV28
cdr3_aa: CASSQGNRGPYSNQPQHF

v_call: TRBV7-3
cdr3_aa: CASSLTGHNTGELFF

v_call: TRBV20-1
cdr3_aa: CSARDSALASKGGTQYF

v_call: TRBV12-3/TRBV12-4
cdr3_aa: CASSHSGAFYNEQFF

v_call: TRBV7-9
cdr3_aa: CASSQTPGTDDYGYTF

v_call: TRBV15
cdr3_aa: CATSPIKTSGSYEQYF

v_call: TRBV11-2
cdr3_aa: CASSSRDRADEQYF

v_call: TRBV10-3
cdr3_aa: CAISESGIGSSSGANVLTF

v_call: TRBV5-1
cdr3_aa: CASSWGGAVSKSYEQYF

v_call: TRBV24-1
cdr3_aa: CASERYNEQFF

v_call: TRBV7-3
cdr3_aa: CASRPGLTPSTGELFF

v_call: TRBV12-3/TRBV12-4
cdr3_aa: CASSLRDLAMDTQYF

v_call: TRBV20-1
cdr3_aa: CSASGQGGYGYTF

v_call: TRBV12-5
cdr3_aa: CASGLVNLLYSRQNTGELFF

v_call: TRBV28
cdr3_aa: CASSFRDRPSYEQYF

v_call: TRBV20-1
cdr3_aa: CSAAHRGQETQYF

v_call: TRBV25-1
cdr3_aa: CASSDGSGMETQYF

v_call: TRBV7-2
cdr3_aa: CASTTRGGAGANVLTF

v_call: TRBV25-1
cdr3_aa: CASSGQGATGYTF

v_call: TRBV7-2
cdr3_aa: CASLTSAYNEQFF

v_call: TRBV5-1
cdr3_aa: CASSVDSYSYEQYF

v_call: TRBV2
cdr3_aa: CASSVRLAGETQYF

v_call: TRBV4-3
cdr3_aa: CASSPNDQGNEQFF

v_call: TRBV20-1
cdr3_aa: CSARGDRGNEKLFF

v_call: TRBV12-3/TRBV12-4
cdr3_aa: CASSLRGRGATQYF

v_call: TRBV7-2
cdr3_aa: CASSLTRETQYF

v_call: TRBV24-1
cdr3_aa: CATSDQRDGRTEAFF

v_call: TRBV28
cdr3_aa: CASSELAGDTGELFF

v_call: TRBV29-1
cdr3_aa: CSVALGGNQPQHF

v_call: TRBV7-2
cdr3_aa: CASSSGGLDEKLFF

v_call: TRBV5-6
cdr3_aa: CASSSTFSSYNEQFF

v_call: TRBV29-1
cdr3_aa: CSVGATLNYGYTF

v_call: TRBV7-9
cdr3_aa: CASSLDAGSNSPLHF

v_call: TRBV7-2
cdr3_aa: CASSYRTGLASTYEQYF

v_call: TRBV4-3
cdr3_aa: CASSRGTEEKQFF

v_call: TRBV20-1
cdr3_aa: CSAISGVAGDHNEQFF

v_call: TRBV28
cdr3_aa: CASSPQTPGRKQFF

v_call: TRBV6-5
cdr3_aa: CASSYSPLAGGPSEQYF